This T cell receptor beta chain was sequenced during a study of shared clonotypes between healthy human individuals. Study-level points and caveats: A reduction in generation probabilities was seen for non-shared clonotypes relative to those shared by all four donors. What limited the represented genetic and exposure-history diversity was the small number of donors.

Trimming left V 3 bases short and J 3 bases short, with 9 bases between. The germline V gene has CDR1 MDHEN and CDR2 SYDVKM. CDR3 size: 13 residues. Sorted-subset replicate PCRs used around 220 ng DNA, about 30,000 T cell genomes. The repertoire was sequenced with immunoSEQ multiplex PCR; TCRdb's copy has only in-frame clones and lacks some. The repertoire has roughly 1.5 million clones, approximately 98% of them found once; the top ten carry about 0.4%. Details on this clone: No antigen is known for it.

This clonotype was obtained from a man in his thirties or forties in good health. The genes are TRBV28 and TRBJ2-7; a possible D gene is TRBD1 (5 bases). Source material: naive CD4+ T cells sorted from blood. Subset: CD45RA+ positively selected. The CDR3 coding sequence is TGTGCCAGCAGTTTCTCAGGGATCTACGAGCAGTACTTC. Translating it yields CASSFSGIYEQYF.